This T cell receptor (beta chain) originates from a study of graft-versus-host responses after intestinal transplantation. Study as a whole: Transplant recipients had multivisceral, liver-intestinal, or isolated intestinal grafts. Each recipient received anti-thymocyte globulin induction, then tacrolimus and steroids for 2 to 3 years.

Turning to this clone: Its antigen is undetermined.

Profiling relied on immunoSEQ multiplex PCR, and the TCRdb table lists in-frame clones only, not all of them. Among around 100,000 clones listed, roughly 84% were seen once. The study, taken as a whole, reports: Declines in HvG clones occurring early post-transplant were associated with peak circulating GvH clone levels. Marrow from the recipient contained GvH clones, some of which had appeared first in ileum or blood.

The CDR3 is 12 amino acids. Germline values: CDR1 SEHNR, CDR2 FQNEAQ (reference sequence). V was cut by 5 bases and J by 5 bases, with 9 bases left in between. This chain uses TRBV7-9 with TRBJ1-1, with D possibly matching TRBD1 (5 bases). This clonotype was sampled from a human donor who was the organ donor for an intestinal transplant. Sample: unstimulated CD4+ T cells sorted from spleen or lymph node cells, taken before transplant. CDR3 sequence (DNA): TGTGCCAGCAGCATTGAGGGGACTGAAGCTTTCTTT. It yields the protein CASSIEGTEAFF.